The 8 T cell receptor beta chains given below trace back to one sample, sequenced in a study of OX40 agonist ivuxolimab in advanced cancers. Measured with immunoSEQ multiplex PCR; TCRdb has only the in-frame clones, and not every one. The sample holds about 68,000 clones; approximately 90% are singletons and the top ten take about 0.3%. The sequences come from CD4+ or CD8+ T cells sorted from blood, collected in a trial of the OX40 agonist ivuxolimab. The receptor source for this set is an adult with an advanced solid tumor such as melanoma, head and neck, liver or kidney cancer.

This chain uses TRBV19 with TRBJ2-1; a weak D match, TRBD1 (6 bases). The V gene lost 4 bases and the J gene lost 7 bases, with 11 bases spanning the gap. CDR1 and CDR2 (germline): LNHDA, SQIVND (reference sequence). CDR3 length: 13 amino acids. This CDR3 reads CASSTDTGNEQFF. The DNA of the CDR3 is TGTGCCAGTAGTACCGACACAGGGAATGAGCAGTTCTTC.

The DNA of the CDR3 is TGTGCCAGCAGCTTAGTCGCAGGAAACCAGCCCCAGCATTTT. Translation gives CASSLVAGNQPQHF. V usage is TRBV7-2 and J usage is TRBJ1-5, with unresolved D. The CDR3 sequence is 14 residues long. Germline V gene sequence: CDR1 SGHTA, CDR2 FQGNSA. V was pared by 1 base and J by 7 bases, with 11 bases between.

This clone was observed once. The rearrangement links TRBV6-1 to TRBJ2-7; 7 positions agree with TRBD1. This CDR3 region has 15 residues. The J segment lost 1 base and the V segment lost 3 bases, leaving 6 bases of the junction unmatched. Germline V gene lookup returns CDR1 MNHNS and CDR2 SASEGT. In nucleotides, the CDR3 is TGTGCCAGCAGTGACAAGGGGGCGCGGTCCTACGAGCAGTACTTC. It codes for CASSDKGARSYEQYF.

In its sample, this clone was seen once. The chain uses TRBV5-1 and TRBJ2-3; 12 bases match TRBD2. This CDR3 region has 16 residues. Looked up from germline, CDR1 is SGHRS and CDR2 is YFSETQ. After removal of 4 bases from V and 0 bases from J, the junction contained 3 bases not matched to a gene. The DNA for the CDR3 is TGCGCCAGCAGCCGAGGGACTAGCGGGAGCACAGATACGCAGTATTTT. Amino acid sequence: CASSRGTSGSTDTQYF.

Note on this clone: Other DNA sequences in this specimen translate into the identical CDR3. The CDR3 DNA follows: TGTGCCGGGCAGGGGCTCTATGGCTACACCTTC. Amino acid sequence: CAGQGLYGYTF. This chain connects TRBV28 to TRBJ1-2; D is possibly TRBD1 (6 bases). The germline V gene encodes CDR1 MDHEN and CDR2 SYDVKM. Trimming took off 11 bases at V and 4 bases at J, with 11 bases between the two ends. This CDR3 comprises 11 residues.

The chain uses TRBV6-6 and TRBJ1-5; no firm D call. CDR3 length: 12 residues. The V end lost 5 bases, the J end lost 11 bases, and 13 bases lay between the germline ends. Germline V CDR1 and CDR2: MNHNY, SVGAGI (reference sequence). The CDR3 loop is CASSATRAAQHF. Here the CDR3 DNA reads TGTGCCAGCAGTGCAACTCGGGCAGCCCAGCATTTT.

This clone was detected once. This chain connects TRBV6-1 to TRBJ1-1, with D uncertain. The CDR3 totals 11 residues. Trimming took 6 bases from V and 4 from J, leaving 6 bases between them. Germline-derived CDR1 and CDR2 are MNHNS and SASEGT. The CDR3: CASRRATEAFF. Written as DNA, the CDR3 is TGTGCCAGCAGGAGGGCCACTGAAGCTTTCTTT.

Here the CDR3 DNA reads TGTGCCAGCAGGGCCGACAGGGGGTACGCTTTCTTT. Amino acids: CASRADRGYAFF. V gene TRBV2 combines with J gene TRBJ1-1; the match to TRBD1 covers 9 bases. The CDR3 is made up of 12 amino acids. Per germline, CDR1 SNHLY and CDR2 FYNNEI. The V segment lost 6 bases and the J segment 11 bases; nucleotides outside the gene matches: 7.